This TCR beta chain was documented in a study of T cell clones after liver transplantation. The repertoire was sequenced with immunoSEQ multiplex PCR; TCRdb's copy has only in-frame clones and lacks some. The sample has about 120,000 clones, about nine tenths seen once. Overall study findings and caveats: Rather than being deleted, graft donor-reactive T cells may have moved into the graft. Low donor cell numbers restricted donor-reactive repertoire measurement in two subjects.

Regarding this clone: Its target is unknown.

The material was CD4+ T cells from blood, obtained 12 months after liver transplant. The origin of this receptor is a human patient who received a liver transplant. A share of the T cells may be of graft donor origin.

The CDR3 coding sequence is TGTGCCAGCAGACCTCCGGGACCGACCTACAATGAGCAGTTCTTC. Protein product: CASRPPGPTYNEQFF. This rearrangement joins TRBV7-8 to TRBJ2-1; perhaps D is TRBD1 or TRBD2 (5 bases each). CDR1 and CDR2 (germline): SGHVS, FQNEAQ. The V end was cut by 6 bases, the J end by 2 bases, with 14 bases between. CDR3 length: 15 amino acids.